This is a list of T cell receptor beta chains from one sample in a study of shared clonotypes between healthy human individuals. This table comes from immunoSEQ multiplex PCR, and its TCRdb copy is limited to in-frame clones, with some not included. The sample has over a million clones; about 80% are singletons. The sample taken for sequencing was memory CD4+ T cells from PBMCs. These receptors all stem from a man between 18 and 35 years old in good health. Some clones in this sample may be carry-over from other donors' samples. The CDR3 runs from the conserved cysteine through the conserved F or W. The D gene is left open where the match is weak. Size tells how often a clone was seen (once, few, many) or the class of an expanded clone, and some rows leave it out.

TRBJ2-2,14,-,TRBV11-2,-,TGTGCCAGCAGCTCGGACTTAGGGAGCGGGGAGCTGTTTTTT,CASSSDLGSGELFF
TRBJ1-5,14,-,TRBV5-1,TRBD1,TGCGCCAGCAGCGCAATGACAGGGGATCAGCCCCAGCATTTT,CASSAMTGDQPQHF
TRBJ2-7,19,-,TRBV7-3,TRBD2,TGTGCCAGCAGCTTCCGGTCGGGACTAGCGGGAGGAGAATCCTACGAGCAGTACTTC,CASSFRSGLAGGESYEQYF
TRBJ2-3,17,once,TRBV7-2,-,TGTGCCAGCAGCTTGTTCGCCTCGCGCTTCGGCACAGATACGCAGTATTTT,CASSLFASRFGTDTQYF
TRBJ1-2,14,-,TRBV19,TRBD1,TGTGCCAGTACGACCGGGACAGCTAACTATGGCTACACCTTC,CASTTGTANYGYTF
TRBJ2-1,14,-,TRBV7-9,-,TGTGCCAGCAGCTTAGTAGGGTACGGGAGTGAGCAGTTCTTC,CASSLVGYGSEQFF
TRBJ2-7,14,-,TRBV30,TRBD2,TGTGCCTGGAGTACAGCGGGGGGAACCTACGAGCAGTACTTC,CAWSTAGGTYEQYF
TRBJ2-5,12,-,TRBV4-2,-,TGTGCCAGCAGCCCGCTGGGAGAGGCCCAGTACTTC,CASSPLGEAQYF
TRBJ1-4,15,-,TRBV7-2,-,TGTGCCAGCAGCTTATTAATGGCAACTAATGAAAAACTGTTTTTT,CASSLLMATNEKLFF
TRBJ2-7,16,-,TRBV7-6,-,TGTGCCAGCAGCTTAGTGGCTAGCCCTACTCCTTACGAGCAGTACTTC,CASSLVASPTPYEQYF
TRBJ1-4,15,-,TRBV7-9,-,TGTGCCAGCAGCTACGGGACTTTAACTAATGAAAAACTGTTTTTT,CASSYGTLTNEKLFF
TRBJ2-7,14,few,TRBV16,-,TGTGCCAGCAGCTCGCGCGACAGGAACTACGAGCAGTACTTC,CASSSRDRNYEQYF
TRBJ2-2,17,-,TRBV7-6,TRBD1,TGTGCCAGCAGCTTACAAGGGACAGGGTCGAACACCGGGGAGCTGTTTTTT,CASSLQGTGSNTGELFF
TRBJ2-2,15,once,TRBV4-3,TRBD2,TGCGCCAGCAGCAAGGGGAGGGCCGGGGCCGGGGAGCTGTTTTTT,CASSKGRAGAGELFF
TRBJ2-7,17,-,TRBV11-2,-,TGTGCCAGCAGCTTTAGTTCAGGGCCCTACAACTCCTACGAGCAGTACTTC,CASSFSSGPYNSYEQYF
TRBJ2-1,14,-,TRBV5-1,TRBD2,TGCGCCAGCAGCTCCGGGACTAGCGGGACCGAGCAGTTCTTC,CASSSGTSGTEQFF
TRBJ1-4,13,-,TRBV6-1,-,TGTGCCAGCAGTGACTTGCGCCCTGGAAAACTGTTTTTT,CASSDLRPGKLFF
TRBJ1-1,11,few,TRBV28,-,TGTGCCAGCAGTTCAAACTTTAGACAGTCCTTT,CASSSNFRQSF
TRBJ2-7,14,-,TRBV27,-,TGTGCCAGCAGTTTATGGGCAGGACCCTACGAGCAGTACTTC,CASSLWAGPYEQYF
TRBJ2-3,16,-,TRBV6-9,TRBD2,TGTGCCAGCAGATTCTCAGGGACTAGCGGCACAGATACGCAGTATTTT,CASRFSGTSGTDTQYF
TRBJ1-1,13,-,TRBV25-1,-,TGTGCCAGCAGTGAATCGGCAGTGATTGAAGCTTTCTTT,CASSESAVIEAFF
TRBJ1-3,16,-,TRBV5-1,-,TGCGCCAGCAGCTTGTGGGGGGATTTGGCTGGAAACACCATATATTTT,CASSLWGDLAGNTIYF
TRBJ2-3,14,-,TRBV7-2,-,TGTGCCAGCAGCTTAGAAGGTTCCTCATCAACGCAGTATTTT,CASSLEGSSSTQYF
TRBJ2-2,16,-,TRBV9,-,TGTGCCAGCACCAAAACGAGCTTCGCGAACACCGGGGAGCTGTTTTTT,CASTKTSFANTGELFF
TRBJ2-3,18,-,TRBV21-1,-,TGTGCCAGCAGCAAAGAGGCGCGGGAGAAATCGGGCACAGATACGCAGTATTTT,CASSKEAREKSGTDTQYF
TRBJ2-3,16,-,TRBV7-2,-,TGTGCCAGCAGCAAAGTCGCTAGCCGTAAGTCAGATACGCAGTATTTT,CASSKVASRKSDTQYF
TRBJ2-7,15,few,TRBV2,TRBD1,TGTGCCAGCAGGGGGCCCGGGACAGGGACTTACGAGCAGTACTTC,CASRGPGTGTYEQYF
TRBJ1-2,15,-,TRBV7-9,TRBD1,TGTGCCAGCAGCAAACGGCAGGGGGGGAACTATGGCTACACCTTC,CASSKRQGGNYGYTF